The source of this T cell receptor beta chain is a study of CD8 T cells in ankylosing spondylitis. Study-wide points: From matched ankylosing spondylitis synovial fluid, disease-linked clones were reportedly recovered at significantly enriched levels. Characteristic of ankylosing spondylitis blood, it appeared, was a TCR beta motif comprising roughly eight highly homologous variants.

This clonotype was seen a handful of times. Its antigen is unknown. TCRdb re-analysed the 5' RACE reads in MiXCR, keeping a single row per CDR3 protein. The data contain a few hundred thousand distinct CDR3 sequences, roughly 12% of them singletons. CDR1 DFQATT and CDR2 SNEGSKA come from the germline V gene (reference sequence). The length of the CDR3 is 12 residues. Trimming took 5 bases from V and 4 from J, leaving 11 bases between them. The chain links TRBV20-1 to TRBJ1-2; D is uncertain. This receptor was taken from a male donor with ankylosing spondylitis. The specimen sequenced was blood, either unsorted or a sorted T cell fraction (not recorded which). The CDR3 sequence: CSAPRRIYGYTF. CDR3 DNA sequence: TGCAGTGCTCCCCGACGGATCTATGGCTACACCTTC.